This TCR beta chain was sequenced in a study of patients and donors after allogeneic stem cell transplantation (dated by TCRdb to the early 2020s). Library creation used RT-PCR. Instrument on record: NextSeq 550. Clones were called with MiXCR by TCRdb after fastp trimmed the public reads at Q25, and only in-frame beta chains were retained. Each entry is one CDR3 protein sequence, shown with its most common DNA and genes. This sample gives roughly 8,800 distinct CDR3 sequences in total; 3% to 4.5% of them show up just once. Of the sample, 15% to 20% falls within the top ten clones. V and J are trimmed by 1 base and 7 bases, and the gene matches miss 9 bases of the junction. The germline V gene yields SGHTA for CDR1 and FQGNSA for CDR2. The cysteine opens and the phenylalanine closes a CDR3 of 17 amino acids. The sequence is cut down to CDR3 DNA, 51 bases in frame from base 1. This clonotype was seen many times. No antigen is known for it. There are no base qualities to consult, and no much larger clone falls within one base.

The chain employs TRBV7-2 and TRBJ2-1; 11 nucleotides in the junction match TRBD2. The sample was blood, either unsorted or a sorted T cell fraction (not recorded which). This receptor was obtained from a human donor who was either an allogeneic HSCT recipient or a stem cell or donor lymphocyte infusion donor (not recorded which). It is not recorded whose cells these are; they may come from a transplant donor. The DNA sequence reads TGTGCCAGCAGCTTAGAAGTGACTAGCGGGGACCGAAATGAGCAGTTCTTC. Its product reads: CASSLEVTSGDRNEQFF. When the CDR3 is completed using the reference TRBV7-2 and TRBJ2-1 genes on either side, the full variable domain is GAGVSQSPSNKVTEKGKDVELRCDPISGHTALYWYRQSLGQGLEFLIYFQGNSAPDKSGLPSDRFSAERTGGSVSTLTIQRTQQEDSAVYLCASSLEVTSGDRNEQFFGPGTRLTVL.